What follows describes a single T cell receptor beta chain. Its target is unknown. Other DNA sequences from this sample encode an identical CDR3 as well. This entry comes from a study of cytomegalovirus exposure and HLA in healthy donors. In the study overall: Some 180 million T cells yielded around 120 million unique TCR beta sequences in earlier analysis.

Germline V lookup: CDR1 LGHNA, CDR2 YNFKEQ. Trimming removed 0 bases from V and 2 bases from J, with 11 bases in between. The length of the CDR3 is 15 residues. Study-level findings and limits: A later analysis reported that several of the most significant clusters appeared to be linked to common viral pathogens, among them Epstein-Barr virus. Association of 16,951 TCR beta sequences with HLA alleles was found at 0.05 false discovery rate in a later analysis.

Healthy donors of bone marrow made up the group. The PCR made use of 60 Vbeta and 13 Jbeta primers. Only in-frame clones appear in the TCRdb table, and some are missing; sequencing was by immunoSEQ multiplex PCR. The sample data list around 40,000 clones. The sequence was obtained from a man younger than 40 in good health and CMV-seronegative. The chain recombines TRBV4-2 with TRBJ2-7, with a tentative D call TRBD2 (5 bases). Sample: PBMCs. In DNA form, the CDR3 reads TGTGCCAGCAGCCAAGAAATAAATAGCGCCTACGAGCAGTACTTC. This translates into CASSQEINSAYEQYF.